The entry that follows covers one TCR beta chain sequence. The antigen remains undetermined. This sample was included in a study of CXCR3-negative and CXCR3-positive naive CD8 T cells. Overall study findings and caveats: Researchers report that CXCR3-positive naive cells carry more hydrophobic TRB CDR3s than CXCR3-negative naive cells.

Cells classed as naive CD8+ T cells were CD45RO-CCR7+CD27+CD95-. The V gene's germline CDR1 is DFQATT and CDR2 SNEGSKA (reference sequence). The CDR3 contains 17 residues. The TRB cDNA libraries were prepared by 5' RACE with UMI labels. Reprocessing the 5' RACE reads, TCRdb reports a single entry for every CDR3 protein and omits DNA. The repertoire table contains about 51,000 distinct CDR3 sequences. Sequenced material: naive CXCR3+ CD8+ T cells from blood. The subset: CD45RO-CCR7+CD27+CD95- naive CD8+ T cells expressing CXCR3 (TNR3+). The receptor comes from a human donor in good health. Some clones in this sample may be carry-over from other donors' samples. This chain connects TRBV20-1 to TRBJ2-1; checking the TCRdb D call of TRBD2 is not possible without DNA. This chain's CDR3 is CSAPIGLAGLSYNEQFF.